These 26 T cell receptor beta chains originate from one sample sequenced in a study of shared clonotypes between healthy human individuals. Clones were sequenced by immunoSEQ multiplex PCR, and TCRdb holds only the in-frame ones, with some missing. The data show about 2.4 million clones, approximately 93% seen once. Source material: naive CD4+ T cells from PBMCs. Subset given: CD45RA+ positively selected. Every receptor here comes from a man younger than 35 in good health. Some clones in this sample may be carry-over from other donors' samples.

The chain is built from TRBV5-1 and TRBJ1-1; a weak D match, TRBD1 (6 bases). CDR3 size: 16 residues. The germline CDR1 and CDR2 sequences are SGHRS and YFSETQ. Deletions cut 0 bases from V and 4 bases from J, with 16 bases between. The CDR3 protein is CASSLGAAGDGTEAFF. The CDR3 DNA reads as TGCGCCAGCAGCTTGGGGGCGGCAGGGGATGGCACTGAAGCTTTCTTT.

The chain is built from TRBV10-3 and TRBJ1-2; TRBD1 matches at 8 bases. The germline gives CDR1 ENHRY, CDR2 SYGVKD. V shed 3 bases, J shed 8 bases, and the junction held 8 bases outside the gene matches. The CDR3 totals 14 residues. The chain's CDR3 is CAISDPQGAGGYTF. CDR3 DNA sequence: TGTGCCATCAGTGATCCCCAGGGGGCAGGGGGCTACACCTTC.

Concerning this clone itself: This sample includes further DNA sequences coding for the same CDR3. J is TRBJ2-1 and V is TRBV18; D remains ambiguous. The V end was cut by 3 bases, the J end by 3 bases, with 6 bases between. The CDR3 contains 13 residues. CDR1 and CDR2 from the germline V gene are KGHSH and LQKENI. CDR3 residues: CASSPPSYNEQFF. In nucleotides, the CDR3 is TGTGCCAGCTCACCCCCAAGCTACAATGAGCAGTTCTTC.

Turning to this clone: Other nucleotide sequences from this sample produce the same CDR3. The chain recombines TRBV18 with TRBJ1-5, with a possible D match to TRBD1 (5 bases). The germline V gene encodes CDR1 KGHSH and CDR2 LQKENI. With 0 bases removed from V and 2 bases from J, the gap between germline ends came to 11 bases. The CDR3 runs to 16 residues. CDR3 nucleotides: TGTGCCAGCTCACCACCGGAGGGGACGGGCAATCAGCCCCAGCATTTT. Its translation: CASSPPEGTGNQPQHF.

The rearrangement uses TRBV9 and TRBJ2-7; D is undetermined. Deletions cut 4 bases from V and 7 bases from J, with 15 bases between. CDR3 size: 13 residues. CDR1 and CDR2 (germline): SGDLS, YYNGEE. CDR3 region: CASSPPVIGEQYF. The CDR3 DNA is TGTGCCAGCAGCCCGCCTGTTATTGGGGAGCAGTACTTC.

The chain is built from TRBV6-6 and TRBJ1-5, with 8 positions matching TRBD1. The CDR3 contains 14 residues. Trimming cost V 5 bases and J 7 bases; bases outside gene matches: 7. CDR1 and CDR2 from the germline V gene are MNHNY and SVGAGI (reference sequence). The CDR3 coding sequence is TGTGCCAGCAGTACAGGGGGATCAGGCCAGCCCCAGCATTTT. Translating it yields CASSTGGSGQPQHF.

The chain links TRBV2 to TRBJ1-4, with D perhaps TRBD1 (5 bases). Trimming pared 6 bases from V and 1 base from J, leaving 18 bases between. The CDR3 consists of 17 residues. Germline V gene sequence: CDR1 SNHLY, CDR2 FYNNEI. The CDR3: CASSVPGRTRTNEKLFF. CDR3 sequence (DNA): TGTGCCAGCAGCGTTCCGGGGCGGACCAGAACTAATGAAAAACTGTTTTTT.

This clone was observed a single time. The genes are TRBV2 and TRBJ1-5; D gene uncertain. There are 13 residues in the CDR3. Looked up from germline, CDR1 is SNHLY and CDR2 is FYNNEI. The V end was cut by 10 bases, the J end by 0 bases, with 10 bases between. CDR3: CAKQRYSNQPQHF. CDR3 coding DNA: TGTGCCAAACAGAGATATAGCAATCAGCCCCAGCATTTT.

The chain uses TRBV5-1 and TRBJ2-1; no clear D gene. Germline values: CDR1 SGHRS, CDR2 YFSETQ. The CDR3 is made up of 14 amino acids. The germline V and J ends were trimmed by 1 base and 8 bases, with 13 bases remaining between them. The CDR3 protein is CASSLNALLDEQFF. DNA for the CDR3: TGCGCCAGCAGCTTGAACGCACTCCTCGATGAGCAGTTCTTC.

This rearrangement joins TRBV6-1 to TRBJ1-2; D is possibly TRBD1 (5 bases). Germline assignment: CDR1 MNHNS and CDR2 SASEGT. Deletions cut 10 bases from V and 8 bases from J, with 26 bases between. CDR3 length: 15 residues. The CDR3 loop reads CATGGPWQGRSGYTF. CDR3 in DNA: TGTGCCACAGGAGGGCCGTGGCAGGGTCGGTCCGGCTACACCTTC.

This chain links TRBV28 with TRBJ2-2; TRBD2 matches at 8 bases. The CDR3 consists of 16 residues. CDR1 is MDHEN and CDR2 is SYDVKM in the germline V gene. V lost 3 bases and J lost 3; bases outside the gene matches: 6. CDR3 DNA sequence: TGTGCCAGCAGTTTGCGTACAGCGGGAGACACCGGGGAGCTGTTTTTT. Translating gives CASSLRTAGDTGELFF.

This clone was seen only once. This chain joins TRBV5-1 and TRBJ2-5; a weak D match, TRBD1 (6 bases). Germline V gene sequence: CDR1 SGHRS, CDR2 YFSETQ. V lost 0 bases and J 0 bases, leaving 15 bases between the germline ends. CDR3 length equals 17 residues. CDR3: CASSLGWAGAYQETQYF. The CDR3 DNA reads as TGCGCCAGCAGCTTGGGTTGGGCAGGGGCCTACCAAGAGACCCAGTACTTC.

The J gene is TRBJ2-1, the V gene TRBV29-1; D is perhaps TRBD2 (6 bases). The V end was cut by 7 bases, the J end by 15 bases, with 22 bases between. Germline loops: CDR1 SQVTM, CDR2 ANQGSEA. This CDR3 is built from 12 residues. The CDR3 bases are TGCAGCGGAAGCCGGGATTCGGGACTCGGGTTCTTC. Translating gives CSGSRDSGLGFF.

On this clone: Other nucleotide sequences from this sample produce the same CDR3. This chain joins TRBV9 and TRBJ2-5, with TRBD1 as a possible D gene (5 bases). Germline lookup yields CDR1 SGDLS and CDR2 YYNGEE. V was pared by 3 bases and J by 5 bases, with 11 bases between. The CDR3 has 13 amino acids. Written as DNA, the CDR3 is TGTGCCAGCAGCGCCCAGGGTGGGGAGACCCAGTACTTC. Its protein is CASSAQGGETQYF. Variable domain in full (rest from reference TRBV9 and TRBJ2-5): DSGVTQTPKHLITATGQRVTLRCSPRSGDLSVYWYQQSLDQGLQFLIQYYNGEERAKGNILERFSAQQFPDLHSELNLSSLELGDSALYFCASSAQGGETQYFGPGTRLLVL.

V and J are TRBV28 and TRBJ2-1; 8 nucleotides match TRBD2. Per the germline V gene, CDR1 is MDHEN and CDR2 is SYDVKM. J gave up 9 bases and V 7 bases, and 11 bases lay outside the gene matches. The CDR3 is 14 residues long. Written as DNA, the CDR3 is TGTGCCAGCAAGGCGGGAGGCATGTGGAGTGAGCAGTTCTTC. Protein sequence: CASKAGGMWSEQFF.

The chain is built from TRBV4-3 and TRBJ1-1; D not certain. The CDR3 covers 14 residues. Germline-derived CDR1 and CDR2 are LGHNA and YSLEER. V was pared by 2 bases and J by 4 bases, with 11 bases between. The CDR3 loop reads CASSQIAFSTEAFF. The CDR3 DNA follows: TGCGCCAGCAGCCAAATTGCATTTTCCACTGAAGCTTTCTTT.

The CDR3 loop is CASSSTGDRPGELFF. CDR3 DNA sequence: TGTGCCAGCAGCTCGACAGGGGATAGGCCCGGGGAGCTGTTTTTT. This chain links TRBV7-3 with TRBJ2-2; 8 nucleotides line up with TRBD1. The V segment lost 4 bases and the J segment 6 bases; nucleotides outside the gene matches: 7. Looked up from germline, CDR1 is SGHTA and CDR2 is FQGTGA. The length of the CDR3 is 15 residues.

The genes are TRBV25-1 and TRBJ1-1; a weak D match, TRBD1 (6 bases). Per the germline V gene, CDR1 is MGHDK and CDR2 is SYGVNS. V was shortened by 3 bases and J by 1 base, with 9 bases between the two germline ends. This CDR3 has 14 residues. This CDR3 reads CASSDTQGNTEAFF. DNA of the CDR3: TGTGCCAGCAGTGACACACAGGGGAACACTGAAGCTTTCTTT.

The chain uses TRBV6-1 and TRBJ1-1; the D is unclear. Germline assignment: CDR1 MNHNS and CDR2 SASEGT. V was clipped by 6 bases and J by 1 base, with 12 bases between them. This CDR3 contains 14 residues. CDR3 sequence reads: CASRLGISNTEAFF. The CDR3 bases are TGTGCCAGCAGGTTAGGAATTTCGAACACTGAAGCTTTCTTT.

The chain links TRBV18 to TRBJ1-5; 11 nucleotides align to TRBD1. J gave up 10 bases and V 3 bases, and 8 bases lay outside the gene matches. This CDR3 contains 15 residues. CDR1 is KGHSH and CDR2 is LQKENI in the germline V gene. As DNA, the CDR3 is TGTGCCAGCTCACCTCCCGGGACAGGGGGTGAACCCCAGCATTTT. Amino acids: CASSPPGTGGEPQHF.

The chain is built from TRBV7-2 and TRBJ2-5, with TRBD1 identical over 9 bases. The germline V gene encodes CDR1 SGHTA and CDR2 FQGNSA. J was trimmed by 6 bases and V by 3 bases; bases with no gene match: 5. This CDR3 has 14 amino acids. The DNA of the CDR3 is TGTGCCAGCAGCTTTTCGGGACAGGGACAGACCCAGTACTTC. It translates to CASSFSGQGQTQYF.

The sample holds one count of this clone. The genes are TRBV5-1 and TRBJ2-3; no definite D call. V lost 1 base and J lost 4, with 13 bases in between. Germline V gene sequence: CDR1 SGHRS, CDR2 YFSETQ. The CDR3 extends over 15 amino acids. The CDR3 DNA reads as TGCGCCAGCAGCTTGCTGTCGGTTGGAGCAGATACGCAGTATTTT. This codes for CASSLLSVGADTQYF.

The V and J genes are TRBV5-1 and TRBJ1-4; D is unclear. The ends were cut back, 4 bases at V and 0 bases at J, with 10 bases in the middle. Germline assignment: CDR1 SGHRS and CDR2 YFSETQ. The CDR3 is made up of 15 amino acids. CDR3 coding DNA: TGCGCCAGCAGCCGCCGGGAGGCAACTAATGAAAAACTGTTTTTT. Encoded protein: CASSRREATNEKLFF.

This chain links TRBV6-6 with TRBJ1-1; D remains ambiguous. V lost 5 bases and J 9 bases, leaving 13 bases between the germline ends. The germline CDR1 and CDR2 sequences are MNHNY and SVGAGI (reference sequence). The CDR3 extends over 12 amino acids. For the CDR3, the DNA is TGTGCCAGCAGTCCGGTGGGCTCGCAAGCTTTCTTT. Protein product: CASSPVGSQAFF.

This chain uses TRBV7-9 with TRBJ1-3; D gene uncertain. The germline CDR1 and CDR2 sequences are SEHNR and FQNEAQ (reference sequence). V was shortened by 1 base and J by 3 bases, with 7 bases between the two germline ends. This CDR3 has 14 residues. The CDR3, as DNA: TGTGCCAGCAGCTTAGGTAGTATTGGAAACACCATATATTTT. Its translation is CASSLGSIGNTIYF. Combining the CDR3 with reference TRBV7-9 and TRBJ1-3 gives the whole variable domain DTGVSQNPRHKITKRGQNVTFRCDPISEHNRLYWYRQTLGQGPEFLTYFQNEAQLEKSRLLSDRFSAERPKGSFSTLEIQRTEQGDSAMYLCASSLGSIGNTIYFGEGSWLTVV.

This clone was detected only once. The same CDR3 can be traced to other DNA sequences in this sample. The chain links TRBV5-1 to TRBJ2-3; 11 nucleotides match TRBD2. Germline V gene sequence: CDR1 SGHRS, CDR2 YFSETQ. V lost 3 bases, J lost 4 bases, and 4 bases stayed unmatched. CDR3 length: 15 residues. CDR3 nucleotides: TGCGCCAGCAGCTCCCTAGCGGGAGGCCCAGATACGCAGTATTTT. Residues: CASSSLAGGPDTQYF. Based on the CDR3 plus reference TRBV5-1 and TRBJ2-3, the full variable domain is KAGVTQTPRYLIKTRGQQVTLSCSPISGHRSVSWYQQTPGQGLQFLFEYFSETQRNKGNFPGRFSGRQFSNSRSEMNVSTLELGDSALYLCASSSLAGGPDTQYFGPGTRLTVL.